The 10 T cell receptor beta chains listed next were all sequenced from one sample in a study of T cells in narcolepsy (dated 2018 in TCRdb). The receptor library was made with the immunoSEQ multiplex PCR assay. TCRdb carries this immuneACCESS record with in-frame sequences only. Its versions omit some clonotypes, under half of them owing to an unresolved V gene in the studies checked, with the rest unexplained. In all, the sample holds over 30,000 clones, and 87% of those were seen once. The ten top clones hold around 0.9% of the sample. Source material: CD45RA- memory CD4+ T cells from PBMCs. This specimen's cell subset or site label, interpreted: memory T cells sorted ex vivo from peripheral blood. The receptors here all came from a human donor with narcolepsy.

The genes are TRBV11-3 and TRBJ2-1; D tentatively fits TRBD1 or TRBD2 (6 bases each). The CDR3 is 15 amino acids. Trimming left V 4 bases short and J 1 base short, with 11 bases between. Germline CDR1 is SGHNT and CDR2 is YENEEA. CDR3 protein: CASSSQGGSYNEQFF. The CDR3 DNA follows: TGTGCCAGCAGCTCACAGGGAGGTTCCTACAATGAGCAGTTCTTC.

The chain has TRBV6-5 and TRBJ1-2; D uncertain. The CDR3 spans 14 residues. Trimming left V 0 bases short and J 5 bases short, with 10 bases between. Germline CDR1 MNHEY, CDR2 SVGAGI. The CDR3 DNA reads as TGTGCCAGCAGTTACTCTGGGCCGCGATATGGCTACACCTTC. Translation gives CASSYSGPRYGYTF.

This chain connects TRBV5-6 to TRBJ2-1, with 9 bases identical to TRBD2. The CDR3 is 15 amino acids. Trimming at V came to 3 bases and at J to 2 bases, leaving 3 bases not matched to a gene. Germline V gene data show CDR1 as SGHDT and CDR2 as YYEEEE. The CDR3 DNA reads as TGTGCCAGCAGCTGGGGCGGGAGGGCCTACAATGAGCAGTTCTTC. Its translation: CASSWGGRAYNEQFF.

This clone was observed once. This rearrangement joins TRBV29-1 to TRBJ2-7; 11 bases match TRBD1. V was pared by 6 bases and J by 2 bases, with 6 bases of the junction left unmatched. Germline V lookup: CDR1 SQVTM, CDR2 ANQGSEA. The CDR3 length is 14 residues. The CDR3 DNA follows: TGCAGCGTGGTGGGACAGGGGGTAACCTACGAGCAGTACTTC. It translates to CSVVGQGVTYEQYF.

The DNA of the CDR3 is TGTGCCAGCAGCGTGGGGTCTGACAGCCCCCACGAGCAGTACTTC. This sequence encodes CASSVGSDSPHEQYF. The chain carries TRBV9 and TRBJ2-7; D perhaps matches TRBD1 (5 bases). CDR3 length equals 15 residues. The V and J ends lost 2 bases and 5 bases respectively, with 17 bases between them. CDR1 and CDR2 from the germline V gene are SGDLS and YYNGEE.

The J gene is TRBJ1-6, the V gene TRBV11-3, with D unclear. This CDR3 is built from 13 residues. The V gene's germline CDR1 is SGHNT and CDR2 YENEEA. Trimming took 1 base from V and 6 from J, leaving 4 bases between them. The CDR3 DNA follows: TGTGCCAGCAGCTTAGGTCCTAATTCACCCCTCCACTTT. Protein: CASSLGPNSPLHF.

The chain joins TRBV19 to TRBJ2-2; 9 bases are a match to TRBD2. V shed 5 bases, J shed 8 bases, and the junction held 12 bases outside the gene matches. Germline V CDR1 and CDR2: LNHDA, SQIVND (reference sequence). This CDR3 spans 16 amino acids. The CDR3 spells CASSVTSGLGVGELFF. CDR3 coding DNA: TGTGCCAGTAGTGTAACTAGCGGGCTAGGGGTAGGGGAGCTGTTTTTT.

The chain couples TRBV28 to TRBJ2-7; tentative D call: TRBD1 (6 bases). Germline V lookup: CDR1 MDHEN, CDR2 SYDVKM. This CDR3 has 14 residues. V dropped 5 bases and J dropped 3 bases, with 14 bases sitting between them. The CDR3 reads CASSIRGQHYEQYF. The CDR3 DNA reads TGTGCCAGCAGTATAAGAGGACAGCACTACGAGCAGTACTTC. Drawing the rest from reference TRBV28 and TRBJ2-7, the complete variable domain is DVKVTQSSRYLVKRTGEKVFLECVQDMDHENMFWYRQDPGLGLRLIYFSYDVKMKEKGDIPEGYSVSREKKERFSLILESASTNQTSMYLCASSIRGQHYEQYFGPGTRLTVT.

The table lists this clone with a count of one. This sequence joins TRBV28 and TRBJ1-2; tentative D call: TRBD1 (5 bases). CDR1 and CDR2 from the germline V gene are MDHEN and SYDVKM. This CDR3 region has 15 residues. V was trimmed by 4 bases and J by 5 bases, leaving 17 bases between them. CDR3: CASSSSLGRLYGYTF. In nucleotides, the CDR3 is TGTGCCAGCAGTTCTTCCTTGGGACGGTTGTATGGCTACACCTTC.

This chain connects TRBV6-1 to TRBJ2-7; D perhaps matches TRBD1 (5 bases). This CDR3 is 14 amino acids long. Per the germline V gene, CDR1 is MNHNS and CDR2 is SASEGT. Trimming cost V 0 bases and J 7 bases, with 13 bases left between them. The CDR3 here is CASSEAGRAGEQYF. The CDR3 coding sequence is TGTGCCAGCAGTGAAGCAGGCAGGGCTGGGGAGCAGTACTTC.